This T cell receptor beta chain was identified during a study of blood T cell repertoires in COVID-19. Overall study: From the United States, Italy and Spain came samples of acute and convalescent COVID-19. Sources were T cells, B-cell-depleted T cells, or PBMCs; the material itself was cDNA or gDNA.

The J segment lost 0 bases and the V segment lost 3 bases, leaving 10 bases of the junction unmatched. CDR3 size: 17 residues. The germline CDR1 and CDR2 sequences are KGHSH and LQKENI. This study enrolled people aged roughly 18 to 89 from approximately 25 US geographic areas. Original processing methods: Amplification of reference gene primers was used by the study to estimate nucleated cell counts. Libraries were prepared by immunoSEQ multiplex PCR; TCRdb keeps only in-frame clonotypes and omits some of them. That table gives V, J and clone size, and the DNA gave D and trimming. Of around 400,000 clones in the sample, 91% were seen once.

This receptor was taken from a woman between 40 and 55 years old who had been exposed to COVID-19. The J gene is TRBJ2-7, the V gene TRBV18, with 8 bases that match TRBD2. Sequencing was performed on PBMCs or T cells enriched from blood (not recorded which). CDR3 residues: CASSPHPLAGDSYEQYF. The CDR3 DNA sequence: TGTGCCAGCTCACCCCATCCCCTAGCGGGCGACTCCTACGAGCAGTACTTC.